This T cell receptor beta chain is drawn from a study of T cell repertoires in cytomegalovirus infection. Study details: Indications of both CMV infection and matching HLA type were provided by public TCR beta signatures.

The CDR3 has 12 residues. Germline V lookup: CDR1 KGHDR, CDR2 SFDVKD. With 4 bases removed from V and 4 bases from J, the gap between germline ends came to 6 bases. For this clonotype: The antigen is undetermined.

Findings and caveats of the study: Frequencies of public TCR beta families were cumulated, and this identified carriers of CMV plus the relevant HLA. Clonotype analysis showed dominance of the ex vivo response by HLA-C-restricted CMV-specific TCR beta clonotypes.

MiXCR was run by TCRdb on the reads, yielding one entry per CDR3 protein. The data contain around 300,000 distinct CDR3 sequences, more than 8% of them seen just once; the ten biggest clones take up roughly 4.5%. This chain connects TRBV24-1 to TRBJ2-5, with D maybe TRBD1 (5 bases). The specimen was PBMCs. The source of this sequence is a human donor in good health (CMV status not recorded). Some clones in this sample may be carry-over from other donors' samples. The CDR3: CATSERGETQYF. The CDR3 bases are TGTGCCACCAGTGAAAGGGGAGAGACCCAGTACTTC.